Given below is one T cell receptor (beta chain) in context. Its target is not known. These data come from a study of T cell responses to AZD1222 COVID-19 vaccine. Findings and limits, study-wide: Vaccine-related CD4 TCRs covered spike, predominating at 160-218 and 743-854.

TCRdb's table, derived via immunoSEQ multiplex PCR, lists solely in-frame clones and lacks some. The sample has over 120,000 clones, approximately 90% seen once; the top ten hold more than 1.5%. Germline assignment: CDR1 SNHLY and CDR2 FYNNEI. This CDR3 is built from 14 residues. After removal of 5 bases from V and 7 bases from J, the junction contained 8 bases not matched to a gene. The V gene is TRBV2, the J gene TRBJ2-4; 7 bases are a match to TRBD2. This clonotype was sampled from an adult in good health. This material consisted of peripheral blood, taken on day 0 of AZD1222 vaccination. CDR3 DNA sequence: TGTGCCAGCAGTCGGACTAGTGGTGGGAACATTCAGTACTTC. Its translation: CASSRTSGGNIQYF.